This section outlines one T cell receptor (beta chain) sequence together with its context. This sample stems from a study of blood T cell repertoires in COVID-19. The overall study: Acute and convalescent COVID-19 samples came from the United States, Italy and Spain. The cDNA or gDNA used as material had been derived from T cells, B-cell-depleted T cells, or PBMCs.

The CDR3 loop spans 18 amino acids. Trimming cost V 0 bases and J 0 bases, with 18 bases left between them. Per the germline V gene, CDR1 is SGDLS and CDR2 is YYNGEE. In the authors' workflow: Amplified reference gene primers provided the basis for estimating nucleated cell counts. Generated by immunoSEQ multiplex PCR, the TCRdb table keeps only in-frame clones and is missing some. That table gives V, J and clone size, and the DNA gave D and trimming. The sample includes about 120,000 clones, 70% to 80% of them seen just once. Sequenced: peripheral blood. V is TRBV9 and J is TRBJ1-2; TRBD1 is a possible D gene (5 bases). This receptor was identified in a middle-aged man with active or convalescent COVID-19. For the CDR3, the DNA is TGTGCCAGCAGCGTAGGACCAGGGCATACCCTTACTAACTATGGCTACACCTTC. Encoded protein: CASSVGPGHTLTNYGYTF.